There are a few counts of the clone carrying this TCR beta chain. What it recognizes is unknown. Only CD45RO-negative cells positively selected for CCR7 counted as naive CD8 cells, so terminally differentiated effector memory CD45RA+ cells were excluded. Only in-frame clones appear in the TCRdb table, and some are missing; sequencing was by immunoSEQ multiplex PCR. The top ten hold under 1.5% of the sample, which has under 2,000,000 clones, approximately 95% seen once. The data were obtained in a study of shared clonotypes between healthy human individuals. Study results and limitations: Naive CD4 clonotype sharing across several donors was about 5%.

Germline V CDR1 and CDR2: SEHNR, FQNEAQ (reference sequence). The CDR3 has 13 residues. Trimming at V came to 4 bases and at J to 7 bases, leaving 3 bases not matched to a gene. Sequencing was done on a sample of naive CD8+ T cells sorted from blood. The source is a man aged 18 to 29 in good health. The chain recombines TRBV7-9 with TRBJ1-1, with TRBD1 identical over 10 bases. For the CDR3, the DNA is TGTGCCAGCAGCTGGACAGGGGGAAATGAAGCTTTCTTT. Its protein product is CASSWTGGNEAFF.